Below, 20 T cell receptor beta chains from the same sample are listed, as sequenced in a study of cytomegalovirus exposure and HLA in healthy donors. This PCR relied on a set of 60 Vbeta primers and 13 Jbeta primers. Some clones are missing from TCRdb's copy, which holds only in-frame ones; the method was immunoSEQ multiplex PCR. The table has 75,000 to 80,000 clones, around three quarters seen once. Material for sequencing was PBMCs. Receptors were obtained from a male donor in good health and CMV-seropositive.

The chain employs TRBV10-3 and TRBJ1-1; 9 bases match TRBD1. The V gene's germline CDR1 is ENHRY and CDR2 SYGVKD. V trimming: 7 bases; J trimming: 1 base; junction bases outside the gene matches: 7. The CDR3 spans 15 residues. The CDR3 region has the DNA TGTGCCATCAAGGGGACAGGGTCAGGGAACACTGAAGCTTTCTTT. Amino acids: CAIKGTGSGNTEAFF.

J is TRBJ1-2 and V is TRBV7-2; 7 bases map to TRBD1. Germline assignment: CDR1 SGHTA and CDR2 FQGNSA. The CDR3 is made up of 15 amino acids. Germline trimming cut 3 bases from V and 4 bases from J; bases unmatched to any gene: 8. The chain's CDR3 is CASSLLGTDSYGYTF. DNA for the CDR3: TGTGCCAGCAGCTTGTTAGGGACAGACAGCTATGGCTACACCTTC.

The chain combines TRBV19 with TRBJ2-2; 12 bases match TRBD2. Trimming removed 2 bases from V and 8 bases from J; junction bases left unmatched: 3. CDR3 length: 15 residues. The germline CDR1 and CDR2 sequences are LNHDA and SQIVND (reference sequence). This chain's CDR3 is CASSILGLAGGELFF. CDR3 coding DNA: TGTGCCAGTAGTATACTCGGACTAGCGGGAGGGGAGCTGTTTTTT.

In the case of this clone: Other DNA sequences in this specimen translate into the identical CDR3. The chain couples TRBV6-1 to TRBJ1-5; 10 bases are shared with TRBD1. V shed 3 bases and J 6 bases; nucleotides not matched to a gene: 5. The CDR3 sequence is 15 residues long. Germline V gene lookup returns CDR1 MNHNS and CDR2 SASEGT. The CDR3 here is CASSDRDRGLQPQHF. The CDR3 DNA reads TGTGCCAGCAGTGACCGGGACAGGGGACTTCAGCCCCAGCATTTT.

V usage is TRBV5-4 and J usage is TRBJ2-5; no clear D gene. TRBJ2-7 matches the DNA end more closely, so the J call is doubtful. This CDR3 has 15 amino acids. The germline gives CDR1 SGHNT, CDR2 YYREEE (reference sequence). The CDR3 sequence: CASSPGRDVPYEQYF. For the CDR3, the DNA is TGTGCCAGCAGCCCAGGCCGAGACGTACCCTACGAGCAGTACTTC.

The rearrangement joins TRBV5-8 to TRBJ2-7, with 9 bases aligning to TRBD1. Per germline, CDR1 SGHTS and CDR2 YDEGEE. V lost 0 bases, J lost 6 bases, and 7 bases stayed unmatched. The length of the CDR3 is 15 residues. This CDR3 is CASSLGGTGYVEQYF. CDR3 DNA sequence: TGTGCCAGCAGCTTGGGTGGGACAGGGTATGTCGAGCAGTACTTC.

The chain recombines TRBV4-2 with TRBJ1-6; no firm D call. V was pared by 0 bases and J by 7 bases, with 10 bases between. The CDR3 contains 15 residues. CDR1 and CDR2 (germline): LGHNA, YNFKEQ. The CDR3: CASSQEAGRNSPLHF. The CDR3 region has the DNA TGTGCCAGCAGCCAAGAGGCGGGGAGGAATTCACCCCTCCACTTT.

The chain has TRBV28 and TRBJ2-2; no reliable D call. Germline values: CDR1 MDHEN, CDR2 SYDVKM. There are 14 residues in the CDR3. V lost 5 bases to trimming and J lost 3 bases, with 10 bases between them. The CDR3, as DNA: TGTGCCAGCAGTCCCCCTCACTACACCGGGGAGCTGTTTTTT. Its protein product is CASSPPHYTGELFF.

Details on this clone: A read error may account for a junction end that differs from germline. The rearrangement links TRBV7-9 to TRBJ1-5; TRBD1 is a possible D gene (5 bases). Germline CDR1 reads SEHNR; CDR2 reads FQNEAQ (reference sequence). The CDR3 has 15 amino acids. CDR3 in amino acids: CSSSLAAGSNQPQHF. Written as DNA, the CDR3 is TGTTCCAGCAGCTTAGCGGCAGGGAGCAATCAGCCCCAGCATTTT.

DNA of the CDR3: TGTGCCAGCAGCTTCTCGACAGGTTATAGCAATCAGCCCCAGCATTTT. This sequence encodes CASSFSTGYSNQPQHF. This chain uses TRBV7-2 with TRBJ1-5; TRBD1 is a possible D gene (6 bases). This CDR3 is built from 16 residues. V was pared by 3 bases and J by 0 bases, with 12 bases between. Germline CDR1 and CDR2: SGHTA and FQGNSA.

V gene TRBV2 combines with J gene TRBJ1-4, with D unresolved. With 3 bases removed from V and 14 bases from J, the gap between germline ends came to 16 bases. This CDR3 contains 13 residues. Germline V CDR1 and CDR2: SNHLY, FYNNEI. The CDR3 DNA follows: TGTGCCAGCAGTGATCTTGAGGGAGGGATTCTGTTTTTT. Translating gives CASSDLEGGILFF.

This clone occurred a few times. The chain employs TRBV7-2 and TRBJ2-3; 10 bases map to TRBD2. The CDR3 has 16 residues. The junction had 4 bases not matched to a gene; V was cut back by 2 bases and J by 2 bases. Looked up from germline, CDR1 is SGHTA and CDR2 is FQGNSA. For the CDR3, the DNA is TGTGCCAGCAGCTTAAAGCGGGGGGGCCCCACAGATACGCAGTATTTT. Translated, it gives CASSLKRGGPTDTQYF.

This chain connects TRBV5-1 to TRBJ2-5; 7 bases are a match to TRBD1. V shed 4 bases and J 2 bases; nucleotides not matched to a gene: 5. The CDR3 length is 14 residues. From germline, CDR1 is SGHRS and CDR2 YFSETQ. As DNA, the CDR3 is TGCGCCAGCAGCAAGGGACAGCCTCAAGAGACCCAGTACTTC. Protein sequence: CASSKGQPQETQYF. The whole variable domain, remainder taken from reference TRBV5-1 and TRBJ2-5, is KAGVTQTPRYLIKTRGQQVTLSCSPISGHRSVSWYQQTPGQGLQFLFEYFSETQRNKGNFPGRFSGRQFSNSRSEMNVSTLELGDSALYLCASSKGQPQETQYFGPGTRLLVL.

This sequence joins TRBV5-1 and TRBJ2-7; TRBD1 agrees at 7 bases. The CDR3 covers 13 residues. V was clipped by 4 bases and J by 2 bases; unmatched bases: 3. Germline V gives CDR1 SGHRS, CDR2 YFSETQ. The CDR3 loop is CASSGQGAYEQYF. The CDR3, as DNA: TGCGCCAGCAGCGGGCAGGGGGCCTACGAGCAGTACTTC. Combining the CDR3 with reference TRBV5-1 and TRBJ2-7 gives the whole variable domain KAGVTQTPRYLIKTRGQQVTLSCSPISGHRSVSWYQQTPGQGLQFLFEYFSETQRNKGNFPGRFSGRQFSNSRSEMNVSTLELGDSALYLCASSGQGAYEQYFGPGTRLTVT.

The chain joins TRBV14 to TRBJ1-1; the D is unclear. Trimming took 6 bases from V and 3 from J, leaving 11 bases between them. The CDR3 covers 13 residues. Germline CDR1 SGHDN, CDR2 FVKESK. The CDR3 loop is CASRRTGDTEAFF. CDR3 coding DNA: TGTGCCAGCAGACGGACCGGGGACACTGAAGCTTTCTTT.

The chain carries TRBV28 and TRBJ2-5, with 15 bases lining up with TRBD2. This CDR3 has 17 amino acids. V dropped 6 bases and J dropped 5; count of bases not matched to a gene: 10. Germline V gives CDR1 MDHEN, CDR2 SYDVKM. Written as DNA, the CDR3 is TGTGCCAGCAGCCTGGGACTAGCGGGGGGCCTTAGGGAGACCCAGTACTTC. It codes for CASSLGLAGGLRETQYF.

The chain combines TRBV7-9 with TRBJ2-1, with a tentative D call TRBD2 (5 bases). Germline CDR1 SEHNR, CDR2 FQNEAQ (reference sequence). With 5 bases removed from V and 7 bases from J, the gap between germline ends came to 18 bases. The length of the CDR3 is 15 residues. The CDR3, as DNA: TGTGCCAGCAGCCCAGCCACAACGACGGGGAATGAGCAGTTCTTC. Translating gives CASSPATTTGNEQFF.

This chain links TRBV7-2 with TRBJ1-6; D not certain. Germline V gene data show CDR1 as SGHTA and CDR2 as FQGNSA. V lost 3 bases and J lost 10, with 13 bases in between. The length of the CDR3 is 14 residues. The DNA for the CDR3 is TGTGCCAGCAGCTTCACGCTCGCGGGCTCACCCCTCCACTTT. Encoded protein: CASSFTLAGSPLHF.

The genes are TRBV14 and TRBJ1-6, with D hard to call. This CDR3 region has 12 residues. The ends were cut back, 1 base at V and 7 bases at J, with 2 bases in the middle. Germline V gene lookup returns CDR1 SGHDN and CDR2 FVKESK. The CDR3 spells CASSQANSPLHF. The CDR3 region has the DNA TGTGCCAGCAGCCAAGCAAATTCACCCCTCCACTTT. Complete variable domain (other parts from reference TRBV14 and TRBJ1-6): EAGVTQFPSHSVIEKGQTVTLRCDPISGHDNLYWYRRVMGKEIKFLLHFVKESKQDESGMPNNRFLAERTGGTYSTLKVQPAELEDSGVYFCASSQANSPLHFGNGTRLTVT.

The CDR3 loop reads CASRRSGDEKLFF. The CDR3 coding sequence is TGTGCCAGCAGACGGTCCGGGGATGAAAAACTGTTTTTT. The chain recombines TRBV27 with TRBJ1-4; no definite D call. In germline, CDR1 is MNHEY, CDR2 SMNVEV (reference sequence). This CDR3 has 13 residues. V was trimmed by 6 bases and J by 6 bases, leaving 11 bases between them.